This T cell receptor beta chain was documented in a study of PD-1 blockade in mismatch repair-deficient tumors. All patients were mismatch repair deficient, assessed by either PCR or immunohistochemistry. TCRs were sequenced from a few patients responding to pembrolizumab. Germline CDR1 reads MGHRA; CDR2 reads YSYEKL. The CDR3 has 18 amino acids. Trimming removed 1 base from V and 0 bases from J, with 18 bases in between. TCRdb's table, derived via immunoSEQ multiplex PCR, lists solely in-frame clones and lacks some. The sample gives around 23,000 clones, 65% to 85% of which show up once; 20% to 25% is in the top ten.

This clonotype was obtained from an adult with mismatch repair-deficient cancer. The sequences come from peripheral blood, collected 12 weeks after starting pembrolizumab. This chain joins TRBV4-1 and TRBJ2-5; no clear D gene. The CDR3 DNA sequence: TGCGCCAGCAGCCAAGGAGCTGGGTATCTGAGGTACCAAGAGACCCAGTACTTC. It yields the protein CASSQGAGYLRYQETQYF.